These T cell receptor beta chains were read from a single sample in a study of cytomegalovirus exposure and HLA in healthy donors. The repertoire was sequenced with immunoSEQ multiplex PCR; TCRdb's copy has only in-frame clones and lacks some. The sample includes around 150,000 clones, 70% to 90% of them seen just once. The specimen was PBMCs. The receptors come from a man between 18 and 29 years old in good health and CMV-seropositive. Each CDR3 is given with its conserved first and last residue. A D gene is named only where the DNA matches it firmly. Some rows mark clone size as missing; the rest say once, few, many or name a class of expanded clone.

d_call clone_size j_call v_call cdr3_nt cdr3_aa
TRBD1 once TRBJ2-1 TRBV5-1 TGCGCCAGCAGCACGGGACAGTTGCTGGGAGAGCAGCAGTTCTTC CASSTGQLLGEQQFF
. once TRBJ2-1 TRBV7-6 TGTGCCAGCAGCCCCCCGGGTCGCGGTAATGAGCAGTTCTTC CASSPPGRGNEQFF
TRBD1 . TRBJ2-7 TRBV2 TGTGCCAGCAGTATGACGGGACAGACCTCCTACGAGCAGTACTTC CASSMTGQTSYEQYF
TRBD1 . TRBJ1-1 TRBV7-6 TGTGCCAGCAGCCACCCCAGGGGGCTGAGGACTGAAGCTTTCTTT CASSHPRGLRTEAFF
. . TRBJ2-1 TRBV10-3 TGTGCCGCCCGAGCTCCGGGGTACGGCGACAATGAGCAGTTCTTC CAARAPGYGDNEQFF
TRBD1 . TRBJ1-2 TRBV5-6 TGTGCCAGCAGCCTGAAGGGGGCGGGTTATGGCTACACCTTC CASSLKGAGYGYTF
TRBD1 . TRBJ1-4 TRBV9 TGTGCCAGCAGCCCCACGGGACAGGGTGGTGAAAAACTGTTTTTT CASSPTGQGGEKLFF
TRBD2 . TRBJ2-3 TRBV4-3 TGCGCCAGCAGCCAAAGTCCGGGACTAGCGGGGGGGCCTCAAGATACGCAGTATTTT CASSQSPGLAGGPQDTQYF
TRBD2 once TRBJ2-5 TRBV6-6 TGTGCCAGCAGTACTAGCGGGAGAAAAGAGACCCAGTACTTC CASSTSGRKETQYF
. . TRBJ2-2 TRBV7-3 TGTGCCAGCAGCCCCTTTCCCTCGAACACCGGGGAGCTGTTTTTT CASSPFPSNTGELFF
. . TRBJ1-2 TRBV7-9 TGTGCCAGCAGCTTGGCGGGGGTAAACTATGGCTACACCTTC CASSLAGVNYGYTF
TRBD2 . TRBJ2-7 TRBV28 TGTGCCAGCAGTTCGCCACGGACTAGCGGGGGGGGCAGAGGGTTCTACGAGCAGTACTTC CASSSPRTSGGGRGFYEQYF
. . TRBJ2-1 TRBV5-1 TGCGCCAGCAATCTTCTGGGGGCCCTGGGGGATGAGCAGTTCTTC CASNLLGALGDEQFF
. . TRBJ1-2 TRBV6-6 TGTGCCAGCGGGACTGGGCTGGTTGGCTATGGCTACACCTTC CASGTGLVGYGYTF
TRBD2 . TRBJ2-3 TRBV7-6 TGTGCCAGCAGACCGAGACTAGCCGGCACAGATACGCAGTATTTT CASRPRLAGTDTQYF
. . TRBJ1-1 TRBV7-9 TGTGCCAGCAGCTTAGAACACAACACTGAAGCTTTCTTT CASSLEHNTEAFF